What follows are 26 T cell receptor beta chains derived from one specimen sequenced in a study of OX40 agonist ivuxolimab in advanced cancers. Sequencing was performed with immunoSEQ multiplex PCR; in TCRdb, only in-frame clones are kept and a portion is missing. The sample lists fewer than 40,000 clones, more than 75% occurring once. Specimen: CD4+ or CD8+ T cells sorted from blood, collected in a trial of the OX40 agonist ivuxolimab. These receptor sequences come from an adult with an advanced solid tumor such as melanoma, head and neck, liver or kidney cancer.

This clone was seen a single time. This sequence joins TRBV7-2 and TRBJ1-6; TRBD1 matches at 9 bases. The V gene end was trimmed by 4 bases and the J gene end by 11 bases; junction bases not matched to a gene: 9. CDR1 and CDR2 from the germline V gene are SGHTA and FQGNSA. The CDR3 runs to 15 residues. CDR3 DNA: TGTGCCAGCAGCTCAATGGGACAGGGAAGTACACCCCTCCACTTT. Translating gives CASSSMGQGSTPLHF. The full variable domain, in which reference TRBV7-2 and TRBJ1-6 provide the parts outside the CDR3, is GAGVSQSPSNKVTEKGKDVELRCDPISGHTALYWYRQSLGQGLEFLIYFQGNSAPDKSGLPSDRFSAERTGGSVSTLTIQRTQQEDSAVYLCASSSMGQGSTPLHFGNGTRLTVT.

Many counts were recorded for this clone. This CDR3 is CASSIESSDYEQYF. For the CDR3, the DNA is TGTGCCAGTAGTATAGAAAGCTCAGATTACGAGCAGTACTTC. The chain uses TRBV19 and TRBJ2-7; D remains ambiguous. In germline, CDR1 is LNHDA, CDR2 SQIVND (reference sequence). Trimming pared 0 bases from V and 4 bases from J, leaving 10 bases between. This CDR3 spans 14 amino acids.

This chain joins TRBV19 and TRBJ1-1; possible D gene TRBD1, 5 bases. Looked up from germline, CDR1 is LNHDA and CDR2 is SQIVND (reference sequence). V was clipped by 3 bases and J by 4 bases, with 12 bases between them. The CDR3 covers 14 residues. The CDR3: CASSISSGGTEAFF. Written as DNA, the CDR3 is TGTGCCAGTAGTATTTCTTCTGGGGGCACTGAAGCTTTCTTT.

The chain combines TRBV7-9 with TRBJ2-3; 7 bases are a match to TRBD1. Trimming took 4 bases from V and 3 from J; bases not matched to a gene: 4. This CDR3 comprises 14 residues. The germline V gene encodes CDR1 SEHNR and CDR2 FQNEAQ (reference sequence). CDR3 nucleotide sequence: TGTGCCAGCAGCTCCGAACAGGGGACAGATACGCAGTATTTT. Translated, it gives CASSSEQGTDTQYF. Supplemented by reference TRBV7-9 and TRBJ2-3, the full variable domain reads DTGVSQNPRHKITKRGQNVTFRCDPISEHNRLYWYRQTLGQGPEFLTYFQNEAQLEKSRLLSDRFSAERPKGSFSTLEIQRTEQGDSAMYLCASSSEQGTDTQYFGPGTRLTVL.

The chain joins TRBV9 to TRBJ1-1, with 11 nucleotides matching TRBD1. Trimming removed 3 bases from V and 7 bases from J; junction bases left unmatched: 8. The germline gives CDR1 SGDLS, CDR2 YYNGEE. The CDR3 covers 15 residues. The CDR3 DNA follows: TGTGCCAGCAGCGACCGGACAGGGGGCGGAGATGAAGCTTTCTTT. It yields the protein CASSDRTGGGDEAFF.

The chain couples TRBV4-2 to TRBJ2-7, with 7 bases matching TRBD2. V trimming: 2 bases; J trimming: 1 base; junction bases outside the gene matches: 5. The CDR3 has 15 amino acids. In germline, CDR1 is LGHNA, CDR2 YNFKEQ. The CDR3, as DNA: TGTGCCAGCAGCCAACCTCTAGCGGAATCCTACGAGCAGTACTTC. It is translated as CASSQPLAESYEQYF.

The V call is TRBV11-1, the J call TRBJ1-1; a weak D match, TRBD1 (5 bases). V gave up 3 bases and J gave up 1 base, with 9 bases separating them. The CDR3 runs to 14 residues. Germline V gene sequence: CDR1 SGHAT, CDR2 FQDESV (reference sequence). The CDR3: CASSFRGRNTEAFF. Written as DNA, the CDR3 is TGTGCCAGCAGCTTCCGGGGGAGGAACACTGAAGCTTTCTTT.

The rearrangement joins TRBV4-3 to TRBJ1-2; 8 bases are a match to TRBD1. This CDR3 comprises 15 residues. CDR1 and CDR2 (germline): LGHNA, YSLEER. V dropped 4 bases and J dropped 2; count of bases not matched to a gene: 6. CDR3 protein: CASSPDRGTNYGYTF. The CDR3, as DNA: TGCGCCAGCAGCCCCGACAGGGGAACCAACTATGGCTACACCTTC.

This clone was counted a single time. The chain recombines TRBV6-1 with TRBJ2-7; D ambiguous. The V gene's germline CDR1 is MNHNS and CDR2 SASEGT. The CDR3 is 14 residues long. Trimming stripped 2 bases from V and 4 bases from J, with 12 bases between. The CDR3 reads CASSEPSSVYEQYF. For the CDR3, the DNA is TGTGCCAGCAGTGAACCCTCGTCCGTTTACGAGCAGTACTTC.

The V gene is TRBV11-1, the J gene TRBJ1-1; unclear D gene. There are 15 residues in the CDR3. Germline CDR1 reads SGHAT; CDR2 reads FQDESV (reference sequence). V was cut by 5 bases and J by 1 base, with 14 bases left in between. The CDR3 DNA follows: TGTGCCAGCAGCAATAGCTATGCAGGGAACACTGAAGCTTTCTTT. It yields the protein CASSNSYAGNTEAFF.

This clone was recorded once. This sequence joins TRBV5-1 and TRBJ2-2, with 11 bases lining up with TRBD2. In germline, CDR1 is SGHRS, CDR2 YFSETQ. The CDR3 extends over 16 amino acids. The trim removed 0 bases at V and 4 bases at J, leaving 2 bases unmatched. CDR3 coding DNA: TGCGCCAGCAGCTTGGACGGGACTAGCGGCACCGGGGAGCTGTTTTTT. Translated: CASSLDGTSGTGELFF.

The chain employs TRBV6-1 and TRBJ1-6; D possibly corresponds to TRBD1 (6 bases). This CDR3 contains 13 residues. The germline CDR1 and CDR2 sequences are MNHNS and SASEGT. V lost 5 bases to trimming and J lost 10 bases, with 12 bases between them. The CDR3 loop reads CASSSVGGSPLHF. CDR3 DNA: TGTGCCAGCAGTTCGGTGGGGGGCTCACCCCTCCACTTT.

This chain links TRBV5-6 with TRBJ1-2, with D possibly matching TRBD1 (5 bases). The CDR3 contains 13 residues. Germline-derived CDR1 and CDR2 are SGHDT and YYEEEE. Trimming cost V 3 bases and J 5 bases, with 11 bases left between them. CDR3 sequence: CASSSQVYYGYTF. The DNA of the CDR3 is TGTGCCAGCAGCTCACAGGTTTATTATGGCTACACCTTC.

In regard to this clone: Other DNA sequences within the sample encode an identical CDR3. This sequence joins TRBV4-3 and TRBJ2-1; D is perhaps TRBD1 or TRBD2 (5 bases each). The germline V gene has CDR1 LGHNA and CDR2 YSLEER. The V gene lost 0 bases and the J gene lost 7 bases, with 7 bases spanning the gap. The CDR3 has 13 residues. CDR3 sequence: CASSQDGGNEQFF. In DNA, the CDR3 is TGCGCCAGCAGCCAAGATGGGGGAAATGAGCAGTTCTTC.

In this sample, this clone turned up a few times. The J gene is TRBJ1-1, the V gene TRBV30, with D unresolved. The CDR3 runs 14 residues. Germline V CDR1 and CDR2: GTSNPN, SVGIG (reference sequence). V was shortened by 0 bases and J by 1 base, with 9 bases between the two germline ends. The CDR3 is CAWSVLDGNTEAFF. The CDR3 region has the DNA TGTGCCTGGAGTGTACTGGACGGGAACACTGAAGCTTTCTTT.

The chain couples TRBV6-6 to TRBJ1-4; possible D gene TRBD1, 6 bases. Looked up from germline, CDR1 is MNHNY and CDR2 is SVGAGI (reference sequence). V lost 2 bases, J lost 10 bases, and 11 bases lay in between. This CDR3 spans 13 amino acids. The CDR3 DNA is TGTGCCAGCAGTTACACCAAGGGGGGAAAACTGTTTTTT. It codes for CASSYTKGGKLFF.

The rearrangement joins TRBV27 to TRBJ2-3; TRBD2 matches at 7 bases. The CDR3 is 17 amino acids. Trimming took 3 bases from V and 2 from J; bases not matched to a gene: 11. Per the germline V gene, CDR1 is MNHEY and CDR2 is SMNVEV (reference sequence). CDR3 in DNA: TGTGCCAGCAGTTTTTACGCCGGGACTACTGACACAGATACGCAGTATTTT. Its translation: CASSFYAGTTDTDTQYF.

This clone appeared once. J is TRBJ1-4 and V is TRBV27; the match to TRBD1 covers 7 bases. CDR3 length: 15 residues. Looked up from germline, CDR1 is MNHEY and CDR2 is SMNVEV (reference sequence). Trimming took 6 bases from V and 8 from J; bases not matched to a gene: 12. The CDR3 region is CASSRWDSKGEKLFF. The CDR3 DNA reads as TGTGCCAGCAGCCGTTGGGACAGCAAAGGGGAAAAACTGTTTTTT.

This chain uses TRBV4-3 with TRBJ1-1; 7 bases map to TRBD1. Losses at the gene ends were 1 base for V and 1 base for J; bases not matched to a gene: 3. The CDR3 is made up of 15 amino acids. CDR1 is LGHNA and CDR2 is YSLEER in the germline V gene. For the CDR3, the DNA is TGCGCCAGCAGCCAAGTATACAGGGGGAACACTGAAGCTTTCTTT. Protein sequence: CASSQVYRGNTEAFF.

The rearrangement uses TRBV2 and TRBJ2-3, with 8 bases identical to TRBD1. The CDR3 is 16 residues long. CDR1 and CDR2 from the germline V gene are SNHLY and FYNNEI. V lost 2 bases to trimming and J lost 8 bases; unmatched junction nucleotides: 12. CDR3: CASSEPQDRAVGTQYF. DNA of the CDR3: TGTGCCAGCAGTGAACCCCAGGACAGGGCGGTCGGTACGCAGTATTTT.

The V call is TRBV7-6, the J call TRBJ2-1; D unclear. V lost 1 base to trimming and J lost 8 bases, with 3 bases between them. Germline CDR1 SGHVS, CDR2 FNYEAQ. The CDR3 runs 11 residues. The CDR3 bases are TGTGCCAGCAGCTTAGGTCATGAGCAGTTCTTC. This translates into CASSLGHEQFF.

This rearrangement joins TRBV15 to TRBJ2-2; 7 bases are a match to TRBD1. This CDR3 is built from 14 residues. Germline values: CDR1 LNHNV, CDR2 YYDKDF (reference sequence). The V segment lost 2 bases and the J segment 3 bases; nucleotides outside the gene matches: 0. CDR3: CATSRQGDTGELFF. CDR3 DNA: TGTGCCACCAGCAGACAGGGGGACACCGGGGAGCTGTTTTTT.

This clone was counted a few times. The chain recombines TRBV10-1 with TRBJ1-2; D possibly corresponds to TRBD1 (6 bases). Trimming pared 3 bases from V and 3 bases from J, leaving 11 bases between. Per germline, CDR1 WNHNN and CDR2 SYGVQD (reference sequence). This CDR3 spans 14 amino acids. The CDR3 sequence is CASSETDRDYGYTF. CDR3 in DNA: TGCGCCAGCAGTGAAACGGACAGAGACTATGGCTACACCTTC.

The gene calls are TRBV7-6 and TRBJ1-2; D is ambiguous. Germline V gene sequence: CDR1 SGHVS, CDR2 FNYEAQ. CDR3 size: 14 residues. Trimming took off 3 bases at V and 3 bases at J, with 11 bases between the two ends. Here the CDR3 reads CASSLREADYGYTF. Written as DNA, the CDR3 is TGTGCCAGCAGCTTGAGGGAGGCTGACTATGGCTACACCTTC.

The chain has TRBV5-1 and TRBJ2-1, with D possibly TRBD1 on 7 matching bases. The germline V gene encodes CDR1 SGHRS and CDR2 YFSETQ. The V end was cut by 0 bases, the J end by 8 bases, with 12 bases between. CDR3 length equals 14 residues. In nucleotides, the CDR3 is TGCGCCAGCAGCTTGGGCCAGGGGGGCGATGAGCAGTTCTTC. Its translation is CASSLGQGGDEQFF.

V and J are TRBV15 and TRBJ1-4, with unresolved D. V was pared by 2 bases and J by 8 bases, with 15 bases between. The germline V gene has CDR1 LNHNV and CDR2 YYDKDF (reference sequence). CDR3 length: 15 residues. The CDR3 loop reads CATSRRREGGEKLFF. Written as DNA, the CDR3 is TGTGCCACCAGCAGACGCCGGGAGGGTGGGGAAAAACTGTTTTTT.